This TCR beta chain appears in the sequencing data of a study of cytomegalovirus exposure and HLA in healthy donors. Germline V lookup: CDR1 MNHNS, CDR2 SASEGT. The ends lost 6 bases at V and 5 bases at J; junction bases unmatched: 5. CDR3 length: 14 residues. The PCR contained 60 Vbeta and 13 Jbeta primers. TCRdb's copy holds only in-frame clones and misses some; the assay was immunoSEQ multiplex PCR. This table has about 180,000 clones, more than 65% appearing once. This clone came up a few times. Its antigen is currently unknown. Study results and caveats: Specific recognition of CMV antigens was confirmed in vitro for a few chains (all CMV-associated). Presence/absence analyses treated sequencing depth as roughly uniform across donors.

The material sequenced was PBMCs. The chain uses TRBV6-1 and TRBJ1-5; 9 bases match TRBD1. The source is a girl aged 2-10 years in good health and CMV-seropositive. CDR3 DNA sequence: TGTGCCAGCAGGGACGGGACAGGGTATCAGCCCCAGCATTTT. It codes for CASRDGTGYQPQHF.